Here is one T cell receptor (beta chain) with its context. In its sample, this clonotype was seen a few times. Its antigen has not been determined. No base quality values were provided; no much bigger clone lies one nucleotide off. Sequencer: Illumina NovaSeq 6000. TCRalpha and TCRbeta cDNA libraries were constructed by 5'RACE with constant-segment primers, with sample barcodes and unique molecular identifiers being introduced. Trizol reagent was used to extract RNA from every sample. Libraries were amplified in two PCR steps, with a second sample barcode and Illumina TruSeq adapters added in the second step. Sequencing of the libraries was done on an Illumina NovaSeq, producing 2 x 150 bp paired-end reads. For the original study's pipeline: Reads were demultiplexed and collapsed into UMI-guided consensus sequences with migec v1.2.7. Using mixcr v2.1.11, UMI consensuses were aligned to TRA and TRB V and J templates and then assembled into clonotypes. A clonotype was counted as expanded or contracted only when both edgeR and NoisET called the clonotype significant, with the noise models trained on biological replicates. For edgeR calls, the thresholds were a false discovery rate-adjusted p below 0.01 and a log2 fold-change of 1. PCA with hierarchical clustering of max-normalized trajectories of the 1000 most abundant clonotypes was used as exploratory dynamics analysis. Separately sequenced CD4+ and CD8+ repertoires were used to assign a CD4 or CD8 phenotype to each responding clone. In TCRdb, the public reads were trimmed at Q25 with fastp and aligned with MiXCR, with productive beta chains retained. Rows with a matching CDR3 protein are joined into one entry that keeps the most common DNA and genes. The V and J calls, along with clone size, are taken from TCRdb and not from the paper's own processing. The sample table lists around 300,000 distinct CDR3 sequences, approximately 13% of them with a count of one. The ten largest account for approximately 21% of the sample.

This sample was taken from a study of T-cell memory formation after mild COVID-19 (dated by TCRdb to about 2021). For the study in its entirety: TCR sequence clusters from the two donors were found to be largely donor specific. Two young, previously healthy adult volunteers, one female and one male, were included in the cohort. Longitudinal TCRalpha and TCRbeta repertoire sequencing tracked T-cell clones expanding and contracting after mild COVID-19 in a couple of donors. Here is what the overall study found, with its caveats: Some responding clones were found in pre-infection memory, which suggests that pre-existing cross-reactive memory T cells took part in the SARS-CoV-2 response. Contracting CD4+ clones turned up mainly in the CM and EM memory subsets, whereas EMRA was where CD8+ clones were enriched. Balanced CD4/CD8 phenotypes were observed for clones contracting from day 15 to 85, whereas a bias towards CD4+ was observed for a second wave of clones expanding from day 15 to 37. SARS-CoV-2 specificity was not confirmed for the second-wave clones peaking on day 37. The study covered only a couple of mild cases, and larger cohorts including severe cases with pre-infection samples were considered necessary.

PBMCs were isolated by Ficoll-Paque density gradient centrifugation. This sequence was found in a man younger than 35 who had mild COVID-19 (a few samples of this study predate the infection). The sample titles of this study are shuffled in the database, so cell type and time point are left out; the donor was told from shared clones. Specimen: PBMCs or a T cell subset sorted from them (not recorded which).

In nucleotide form, the sequence is TGTGCCAGCAGTTATTCGACAGGGTTTGTCGACGAGCAGTACTTC. It translates to CASSYSTGFVDEQYF. The chain joins TRBV6-5 to TRBJ2-7; 7 junctional bases match TRBD1. Relative to germline, V is missing 3 bases and J is missing 5 bases, with 10 bases of the junction outside any gene match. The CDR3 holds 15 amino acids from the cysteine to the phenylalanine. Just CDR3 DNA is preserved here, 45 bases in frame from base 1. From the germline V gene, CDR1 is MNHEY and CDR2 is SVGAGI.